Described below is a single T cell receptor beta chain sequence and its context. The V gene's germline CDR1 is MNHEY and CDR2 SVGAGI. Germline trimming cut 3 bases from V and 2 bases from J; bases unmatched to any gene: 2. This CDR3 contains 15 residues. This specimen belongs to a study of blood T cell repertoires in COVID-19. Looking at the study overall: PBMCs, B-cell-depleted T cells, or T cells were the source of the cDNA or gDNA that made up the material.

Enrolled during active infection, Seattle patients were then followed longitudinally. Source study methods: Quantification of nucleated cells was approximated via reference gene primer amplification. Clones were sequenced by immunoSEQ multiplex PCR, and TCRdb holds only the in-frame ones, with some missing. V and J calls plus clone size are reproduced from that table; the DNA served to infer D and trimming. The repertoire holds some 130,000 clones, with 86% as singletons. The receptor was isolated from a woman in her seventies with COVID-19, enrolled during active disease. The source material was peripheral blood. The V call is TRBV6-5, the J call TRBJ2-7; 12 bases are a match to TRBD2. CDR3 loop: CASSYRTSGTYEQYF. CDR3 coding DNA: TGTGCCAGCAGTTATCGGACTAGCGGGACCTACGAGCAGTACTTC.